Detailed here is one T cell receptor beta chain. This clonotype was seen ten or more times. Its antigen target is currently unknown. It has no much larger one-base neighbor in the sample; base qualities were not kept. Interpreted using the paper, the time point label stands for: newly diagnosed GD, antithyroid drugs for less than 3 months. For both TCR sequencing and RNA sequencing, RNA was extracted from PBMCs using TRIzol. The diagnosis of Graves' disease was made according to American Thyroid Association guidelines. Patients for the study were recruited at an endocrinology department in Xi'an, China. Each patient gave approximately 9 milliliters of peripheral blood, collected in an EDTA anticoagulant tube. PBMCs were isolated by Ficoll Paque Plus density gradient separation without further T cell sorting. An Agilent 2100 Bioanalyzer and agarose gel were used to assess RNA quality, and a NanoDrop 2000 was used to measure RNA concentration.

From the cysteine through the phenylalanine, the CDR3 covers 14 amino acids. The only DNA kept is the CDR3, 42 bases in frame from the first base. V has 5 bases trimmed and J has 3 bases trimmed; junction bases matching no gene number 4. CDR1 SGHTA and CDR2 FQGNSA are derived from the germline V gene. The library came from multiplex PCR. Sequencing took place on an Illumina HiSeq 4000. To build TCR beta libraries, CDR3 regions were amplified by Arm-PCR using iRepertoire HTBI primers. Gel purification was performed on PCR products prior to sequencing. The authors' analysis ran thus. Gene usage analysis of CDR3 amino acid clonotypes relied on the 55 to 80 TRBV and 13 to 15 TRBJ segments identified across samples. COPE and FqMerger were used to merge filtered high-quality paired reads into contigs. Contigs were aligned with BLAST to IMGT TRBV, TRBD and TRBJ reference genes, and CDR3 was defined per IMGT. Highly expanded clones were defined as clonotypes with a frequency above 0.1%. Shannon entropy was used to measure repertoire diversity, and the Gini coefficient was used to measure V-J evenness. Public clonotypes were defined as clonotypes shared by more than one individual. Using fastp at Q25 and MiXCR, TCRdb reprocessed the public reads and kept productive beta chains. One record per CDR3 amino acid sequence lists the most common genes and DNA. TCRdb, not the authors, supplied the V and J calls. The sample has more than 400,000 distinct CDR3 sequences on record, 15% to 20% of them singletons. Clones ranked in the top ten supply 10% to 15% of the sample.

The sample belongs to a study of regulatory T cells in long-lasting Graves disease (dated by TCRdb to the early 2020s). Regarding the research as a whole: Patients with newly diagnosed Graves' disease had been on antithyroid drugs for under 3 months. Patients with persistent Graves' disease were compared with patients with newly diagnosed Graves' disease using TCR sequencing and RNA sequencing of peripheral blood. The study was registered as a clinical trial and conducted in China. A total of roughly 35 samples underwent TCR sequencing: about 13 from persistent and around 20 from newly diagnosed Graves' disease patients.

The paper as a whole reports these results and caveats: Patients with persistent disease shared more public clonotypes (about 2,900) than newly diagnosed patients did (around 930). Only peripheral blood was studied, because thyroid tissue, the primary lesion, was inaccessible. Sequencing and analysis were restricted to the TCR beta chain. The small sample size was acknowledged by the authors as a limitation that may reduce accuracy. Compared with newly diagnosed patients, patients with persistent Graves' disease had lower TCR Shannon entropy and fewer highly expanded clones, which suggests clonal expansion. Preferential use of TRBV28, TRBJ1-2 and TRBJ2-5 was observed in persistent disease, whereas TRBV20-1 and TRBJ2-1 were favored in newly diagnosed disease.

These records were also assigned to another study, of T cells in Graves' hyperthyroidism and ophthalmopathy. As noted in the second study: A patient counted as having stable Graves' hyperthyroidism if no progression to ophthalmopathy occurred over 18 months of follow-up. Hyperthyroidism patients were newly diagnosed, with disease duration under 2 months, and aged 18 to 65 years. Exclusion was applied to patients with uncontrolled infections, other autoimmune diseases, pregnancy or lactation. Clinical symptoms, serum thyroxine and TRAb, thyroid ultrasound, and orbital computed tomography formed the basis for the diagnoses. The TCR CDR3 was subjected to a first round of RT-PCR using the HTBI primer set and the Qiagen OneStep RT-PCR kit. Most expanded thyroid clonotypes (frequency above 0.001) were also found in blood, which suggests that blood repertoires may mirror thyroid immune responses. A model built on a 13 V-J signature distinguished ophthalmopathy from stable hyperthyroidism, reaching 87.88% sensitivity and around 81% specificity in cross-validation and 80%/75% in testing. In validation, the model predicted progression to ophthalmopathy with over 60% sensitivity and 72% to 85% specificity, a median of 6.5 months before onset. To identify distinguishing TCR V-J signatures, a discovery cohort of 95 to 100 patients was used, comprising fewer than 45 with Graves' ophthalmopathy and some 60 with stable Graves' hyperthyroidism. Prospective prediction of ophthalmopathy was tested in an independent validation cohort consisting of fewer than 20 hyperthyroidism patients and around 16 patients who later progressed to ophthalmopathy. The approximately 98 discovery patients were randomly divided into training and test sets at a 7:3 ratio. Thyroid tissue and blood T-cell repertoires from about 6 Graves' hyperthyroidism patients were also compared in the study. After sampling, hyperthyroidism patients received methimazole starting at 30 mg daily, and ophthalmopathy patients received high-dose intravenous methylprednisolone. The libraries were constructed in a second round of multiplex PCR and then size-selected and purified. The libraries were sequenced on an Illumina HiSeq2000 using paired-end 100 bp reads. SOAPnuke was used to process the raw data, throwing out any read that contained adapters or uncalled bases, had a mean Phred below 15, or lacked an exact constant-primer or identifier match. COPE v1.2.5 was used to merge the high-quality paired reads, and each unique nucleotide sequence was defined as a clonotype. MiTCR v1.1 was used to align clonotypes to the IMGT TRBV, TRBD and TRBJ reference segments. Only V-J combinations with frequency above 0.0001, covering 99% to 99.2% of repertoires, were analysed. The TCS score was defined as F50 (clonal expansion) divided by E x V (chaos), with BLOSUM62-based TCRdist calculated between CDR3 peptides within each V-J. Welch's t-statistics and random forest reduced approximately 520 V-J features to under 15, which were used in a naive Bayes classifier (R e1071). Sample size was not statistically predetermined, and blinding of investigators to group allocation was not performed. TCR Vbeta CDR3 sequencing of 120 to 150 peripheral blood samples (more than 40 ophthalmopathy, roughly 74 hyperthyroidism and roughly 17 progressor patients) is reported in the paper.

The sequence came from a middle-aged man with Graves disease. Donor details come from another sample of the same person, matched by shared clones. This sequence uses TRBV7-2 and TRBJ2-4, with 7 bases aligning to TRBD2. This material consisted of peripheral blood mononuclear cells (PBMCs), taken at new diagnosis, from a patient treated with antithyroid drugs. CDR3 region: CASSPRGGKNIQYF. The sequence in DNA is TGTGCCAGCAGCCCACGCGGGGGCAAAAACATTCAGTACTTC.